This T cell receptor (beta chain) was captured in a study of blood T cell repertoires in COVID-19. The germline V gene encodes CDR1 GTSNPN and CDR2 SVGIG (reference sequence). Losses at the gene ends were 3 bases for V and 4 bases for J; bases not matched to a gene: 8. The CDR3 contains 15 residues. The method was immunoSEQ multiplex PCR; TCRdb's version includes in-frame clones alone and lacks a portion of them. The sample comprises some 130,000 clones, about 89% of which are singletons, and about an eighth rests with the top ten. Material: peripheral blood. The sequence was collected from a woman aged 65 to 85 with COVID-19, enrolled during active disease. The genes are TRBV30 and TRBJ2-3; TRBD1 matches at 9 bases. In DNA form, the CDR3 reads TGTGCCTGGAGCACAGGGGGCCTCTTGGCAGATACGCAGTATTTT. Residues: CAWSTGGLLADTQYF.